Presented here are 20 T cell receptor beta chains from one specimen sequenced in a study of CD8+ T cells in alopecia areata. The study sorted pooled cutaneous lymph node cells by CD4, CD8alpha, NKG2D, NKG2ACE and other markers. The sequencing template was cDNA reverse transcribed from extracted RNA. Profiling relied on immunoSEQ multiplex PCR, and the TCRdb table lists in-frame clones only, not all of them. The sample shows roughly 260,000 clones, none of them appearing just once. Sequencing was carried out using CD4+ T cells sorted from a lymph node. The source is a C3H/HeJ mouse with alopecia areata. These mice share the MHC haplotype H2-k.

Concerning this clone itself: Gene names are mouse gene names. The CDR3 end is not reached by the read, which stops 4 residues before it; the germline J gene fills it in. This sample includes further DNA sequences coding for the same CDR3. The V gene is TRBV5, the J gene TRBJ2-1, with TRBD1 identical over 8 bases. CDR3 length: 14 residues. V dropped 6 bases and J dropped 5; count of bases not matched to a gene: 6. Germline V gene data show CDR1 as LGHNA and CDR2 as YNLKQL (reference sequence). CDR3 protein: CASSRQGLDAEQFF. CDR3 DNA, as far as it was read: TGTGCCAGCAGTCGACAGGGGCTGGATGCT.

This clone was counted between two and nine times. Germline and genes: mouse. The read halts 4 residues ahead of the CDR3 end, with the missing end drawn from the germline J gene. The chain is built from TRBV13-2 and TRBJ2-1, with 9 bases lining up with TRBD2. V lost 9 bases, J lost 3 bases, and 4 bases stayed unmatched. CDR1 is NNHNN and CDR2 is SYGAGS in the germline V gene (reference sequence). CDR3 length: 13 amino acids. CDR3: CANSGGGYAEQFF. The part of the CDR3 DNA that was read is TGTGCCAATTCTGGGGGGGGCTATGCT.

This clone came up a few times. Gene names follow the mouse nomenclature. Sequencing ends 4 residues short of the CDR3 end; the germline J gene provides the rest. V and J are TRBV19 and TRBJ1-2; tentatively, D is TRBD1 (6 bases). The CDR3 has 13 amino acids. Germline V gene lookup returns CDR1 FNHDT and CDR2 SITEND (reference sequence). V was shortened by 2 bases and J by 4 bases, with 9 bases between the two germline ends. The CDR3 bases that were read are TGTGCCAGCAGTATTCCAGGGGCCTCC. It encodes CASSIPGAS. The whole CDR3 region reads CASSIPGASDYTF.

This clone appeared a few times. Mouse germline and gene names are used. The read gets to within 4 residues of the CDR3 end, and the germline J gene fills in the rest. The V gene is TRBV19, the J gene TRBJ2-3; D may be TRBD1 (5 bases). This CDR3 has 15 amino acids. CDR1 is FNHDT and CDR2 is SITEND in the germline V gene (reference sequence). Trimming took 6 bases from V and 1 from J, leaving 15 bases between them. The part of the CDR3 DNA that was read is TGTGCCAGCACCCCCCGCAGGGTGGGTGCAGAA. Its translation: CASTPRRVGAE. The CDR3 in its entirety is CASTPRRVGAETLYF.

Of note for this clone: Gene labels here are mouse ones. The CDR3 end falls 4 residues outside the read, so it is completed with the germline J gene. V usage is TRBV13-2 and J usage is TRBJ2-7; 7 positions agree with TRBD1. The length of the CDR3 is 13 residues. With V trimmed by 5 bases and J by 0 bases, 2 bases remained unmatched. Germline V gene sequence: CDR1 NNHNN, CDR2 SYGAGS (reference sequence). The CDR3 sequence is CASGHRGSYEQYF. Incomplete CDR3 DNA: TGTGCCAGCGGCCACAGGGGCTCCTAT.

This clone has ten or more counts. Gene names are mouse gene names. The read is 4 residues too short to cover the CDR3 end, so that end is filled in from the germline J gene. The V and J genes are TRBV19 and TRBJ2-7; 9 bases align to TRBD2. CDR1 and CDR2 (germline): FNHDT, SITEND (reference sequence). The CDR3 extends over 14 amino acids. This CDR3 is CASSGLGPPYEQYF. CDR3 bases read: TGTGCCAGCAGTGGACTGGGGCCCCCTTAT.

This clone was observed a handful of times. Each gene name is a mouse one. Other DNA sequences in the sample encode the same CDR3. CDR3 bases read: TGTGCCAGCGGCGGACTGGGGGGATAT. Translation gives CASGGLGGY. The CDR3 in full is CASGGLGGYEQYF. This chain uses TRBV13-2 with TRBJ2-7; 11 bases match TRBD2. The CDR3 goes on 4 residues after the read ends, and that part is filled in from the germline J gene. Germline V gene data show CDR1 as NNHNN and CDR2 as SYGAGS (reference sequence). The CDR3 totals 13 residues.

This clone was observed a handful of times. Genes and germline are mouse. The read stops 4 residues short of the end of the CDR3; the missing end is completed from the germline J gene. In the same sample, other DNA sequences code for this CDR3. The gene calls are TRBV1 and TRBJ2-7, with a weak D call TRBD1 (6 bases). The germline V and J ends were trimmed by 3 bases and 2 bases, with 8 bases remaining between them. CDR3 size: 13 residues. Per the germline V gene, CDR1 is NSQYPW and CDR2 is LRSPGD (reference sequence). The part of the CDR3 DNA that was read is TGCACCTGCAGTGCCGGACAGACCTAT. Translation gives CTCSAGQTY. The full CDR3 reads CTCSAGQTYEQYF.

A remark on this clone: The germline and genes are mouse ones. CDR3 sequence reads: CASSFDSFANTEVFF. The CDR3 DNA, read in part, is TGTGCCAGCAGTTTCGACAGCTTTGCAAACACA. V usage is TRBV13-3 and J usage is TRBJ1-1; D might be TRBD1 (5 bases). The DNA ends 4 residues before the CDR3 does, and the rest of the CDR3 is filled in from the germline J gene. Trimming pared 4 bases from V and 0 bases from J, leaving 13 bases between. CDR1 and CDR2 (germline): NNHDY, SYVADS. The CDR3 is 15 amino acids.

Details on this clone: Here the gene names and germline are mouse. The CDR3: CASSEGQGATGQLYF. The sequenced part of the CDR3 DNA is TGTGCCAGCAGTGAGGGACAGGGGGCCACCGGG. The chain joins TRBV13-1 to TRBJ2-2; 12 bases match TRBD1. The read falls 4 residues short of the CDR3 end, and the missing part is taken from the germline J gene. V trimming: 2 bases; J trimming: 4 bases; junction bases outside the gene matches: 0. The CDR3 covers 15 residues. Per germline, CDR1 NSHNY and CDR2 SYGAGN.

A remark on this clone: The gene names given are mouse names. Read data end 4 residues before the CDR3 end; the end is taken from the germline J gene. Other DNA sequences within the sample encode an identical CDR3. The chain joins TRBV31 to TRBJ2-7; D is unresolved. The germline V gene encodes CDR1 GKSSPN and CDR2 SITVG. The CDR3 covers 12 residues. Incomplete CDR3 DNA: TGTGCCTGGAGTCTGGGAGGGTAT. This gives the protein CAWSLGGY. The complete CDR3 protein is CAWSLGGYEQYF.

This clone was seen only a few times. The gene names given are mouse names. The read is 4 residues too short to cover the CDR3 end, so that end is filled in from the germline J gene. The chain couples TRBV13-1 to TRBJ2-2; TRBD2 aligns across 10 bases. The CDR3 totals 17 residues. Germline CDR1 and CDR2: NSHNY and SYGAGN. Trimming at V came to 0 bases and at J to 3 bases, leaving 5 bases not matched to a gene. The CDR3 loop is CASSDALGGRDTGQLYF. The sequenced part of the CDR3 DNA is TGTGCCAGCAGTGATGCCCTGGGGGGGCGCGACACCGGG.

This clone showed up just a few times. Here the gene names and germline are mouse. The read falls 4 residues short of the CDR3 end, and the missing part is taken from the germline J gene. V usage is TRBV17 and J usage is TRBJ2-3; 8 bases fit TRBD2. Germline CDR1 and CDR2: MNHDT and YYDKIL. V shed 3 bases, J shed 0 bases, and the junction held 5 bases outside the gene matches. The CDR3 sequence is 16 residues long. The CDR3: CASSSYGGGSAETLYF. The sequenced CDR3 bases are TGTGCTAGCAGTAGTTATGGGGGGGGTAGTGCAGAA.

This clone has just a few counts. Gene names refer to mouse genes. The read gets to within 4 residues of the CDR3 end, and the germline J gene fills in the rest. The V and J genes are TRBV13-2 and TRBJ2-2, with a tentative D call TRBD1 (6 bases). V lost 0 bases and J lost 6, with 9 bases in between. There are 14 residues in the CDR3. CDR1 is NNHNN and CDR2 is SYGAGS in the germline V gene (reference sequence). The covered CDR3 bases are TGTGCCAGCGGTGATGCAGGGACACCCGGG. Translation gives CASGDAGTPG. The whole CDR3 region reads CASGDAGTPGQLYF.

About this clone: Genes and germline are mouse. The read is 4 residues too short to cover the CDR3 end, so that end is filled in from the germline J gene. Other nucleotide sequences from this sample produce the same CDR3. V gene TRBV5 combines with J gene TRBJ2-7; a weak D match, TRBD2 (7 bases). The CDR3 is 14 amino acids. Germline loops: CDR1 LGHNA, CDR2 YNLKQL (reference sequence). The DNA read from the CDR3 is TGTGCCAGCAGCCAAGACTGGGGGCCTTAT. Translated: CASSQDWGPY. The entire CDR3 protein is CASSQDWGPYEQYF.

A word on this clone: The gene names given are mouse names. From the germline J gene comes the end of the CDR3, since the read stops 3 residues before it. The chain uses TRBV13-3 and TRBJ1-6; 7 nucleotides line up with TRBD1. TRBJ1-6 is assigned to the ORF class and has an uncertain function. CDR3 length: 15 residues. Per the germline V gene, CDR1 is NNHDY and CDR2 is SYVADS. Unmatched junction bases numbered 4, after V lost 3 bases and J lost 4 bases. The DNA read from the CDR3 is TGTGCCAGCAGTGGTGGGGACAGATATAATTCGCCC. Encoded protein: CASSGGDRYNSP. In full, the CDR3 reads CASSGGDRYNSPLYF.

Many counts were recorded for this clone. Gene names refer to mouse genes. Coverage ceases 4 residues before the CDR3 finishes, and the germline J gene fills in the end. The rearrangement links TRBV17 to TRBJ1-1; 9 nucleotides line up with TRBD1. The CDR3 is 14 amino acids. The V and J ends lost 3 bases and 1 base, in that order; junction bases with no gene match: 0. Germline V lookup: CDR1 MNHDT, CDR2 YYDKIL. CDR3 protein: CASSRTGGNTEVFF. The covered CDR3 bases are TGTGCTAGCAGTAGGACAGGGGGAAACACA.

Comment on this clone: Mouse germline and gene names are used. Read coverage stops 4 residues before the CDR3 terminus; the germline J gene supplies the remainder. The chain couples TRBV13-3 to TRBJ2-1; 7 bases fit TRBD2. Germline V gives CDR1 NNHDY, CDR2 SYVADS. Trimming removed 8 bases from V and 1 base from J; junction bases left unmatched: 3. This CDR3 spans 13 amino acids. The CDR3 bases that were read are TGTGCCAGTTCCTGGGGGAACTATGCT. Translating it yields CASSWGNYA. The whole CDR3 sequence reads CASSWGNYAEQFF.

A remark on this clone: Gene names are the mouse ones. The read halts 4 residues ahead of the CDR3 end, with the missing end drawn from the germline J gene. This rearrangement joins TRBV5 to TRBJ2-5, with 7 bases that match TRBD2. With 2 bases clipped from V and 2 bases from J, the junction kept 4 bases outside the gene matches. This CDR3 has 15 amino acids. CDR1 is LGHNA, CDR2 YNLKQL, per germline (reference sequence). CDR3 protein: CASSQPGTAQDTQYF. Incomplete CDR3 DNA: TGTGCCAGCAGCCAACCCGGGACTGCCCAAGAC.

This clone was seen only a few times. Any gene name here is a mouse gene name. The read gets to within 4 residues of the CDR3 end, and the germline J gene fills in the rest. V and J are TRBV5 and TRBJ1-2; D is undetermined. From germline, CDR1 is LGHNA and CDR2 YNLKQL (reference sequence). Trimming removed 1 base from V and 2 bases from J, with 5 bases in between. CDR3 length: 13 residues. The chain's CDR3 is CASSQVGNSDYTF. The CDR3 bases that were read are TGTGCCAGCAGCCAAGTGGGGAACTCC.